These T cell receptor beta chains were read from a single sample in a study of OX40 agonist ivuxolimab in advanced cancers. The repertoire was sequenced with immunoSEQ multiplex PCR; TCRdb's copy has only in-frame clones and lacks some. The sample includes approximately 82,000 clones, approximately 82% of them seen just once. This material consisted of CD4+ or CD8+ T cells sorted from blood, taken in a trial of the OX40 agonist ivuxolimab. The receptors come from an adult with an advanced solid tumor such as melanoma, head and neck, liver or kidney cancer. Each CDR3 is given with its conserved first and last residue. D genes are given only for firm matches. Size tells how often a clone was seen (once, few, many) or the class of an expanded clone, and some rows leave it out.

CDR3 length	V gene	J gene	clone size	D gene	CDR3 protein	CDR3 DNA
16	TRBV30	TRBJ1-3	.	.	CAWSLTGAYSGNTIYF	TGTGCCTGGAGCTTGACAGGAGCCTACTCTGGAAACACCATATATTTT
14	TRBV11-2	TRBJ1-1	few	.	CASSLQGMNTEAFF	TGTGCCAGCAGCTTGCAGGGCATGAACACTGAAGCTTTCTTT
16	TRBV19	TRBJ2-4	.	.	CASSSATRGNENIQYF	TGTGCCAGTAGTTCTGCTACCAGGGGAAACGAAAACATTCAGTACTTC
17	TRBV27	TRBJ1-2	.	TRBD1	CASSLSPHTGGRYGYTF	TGTGCCAGCAGTTTATCCCCCCATACAGGGGGCAGGTATGGCTACACCTTC
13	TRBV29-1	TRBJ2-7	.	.	CSVSRGTDYEQYF	TGCAGCGTTTCGCGCGGGACAGACTACGAGCAGTACTTC
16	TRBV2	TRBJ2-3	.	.	CASSEGQGSNSYTQYF	TGTGCCAGCAGTGAGGGCCAGGGGTCCAACTCTTATACGCAGTATTTT
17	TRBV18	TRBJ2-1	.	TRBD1	CASSPGQGGSSYNEQFF	TGTGCCAGCTCGCCCGGACAGGGGGGGAGCTCCTACAATGAGCAGTTCTTC
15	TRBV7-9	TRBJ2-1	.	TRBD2	CASSQTSGGLNEQFF	TGTGCCAGCAGCCAGACTAGCGGGGGGCTCAATGAGCAGTTCTTC
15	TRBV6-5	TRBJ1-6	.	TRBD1	CASSYSTGGNSPLHF	TGTGCCAGCAGTTACTCGACAGGGGGGAATTCACCCCTCCACTTT
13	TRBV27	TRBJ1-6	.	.	CASSPEWKSPLHF	TGTGCCAGCAGTCCCGAGTGGAAATCACCCCTCCACTTT
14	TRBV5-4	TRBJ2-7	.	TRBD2	CASSTWGLAGEQYF	TGTGCCAGCAGCACGTGGGGACTAGCGGGCGAGCAGTACTTC
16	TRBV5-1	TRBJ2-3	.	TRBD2	CASSLYGGGSTDTQYF	TGCGCCAGCAGCTTGTATGGCGGGGGGAGCACAGATACGCAGTATTTT
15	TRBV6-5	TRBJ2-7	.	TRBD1	CASRALRDRVYEQYF	TGTGCCAGCAGAGCACTACGGGACAGGGTCTACGAGCAGTACTTC
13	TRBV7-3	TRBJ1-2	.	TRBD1	CASSPGQGVGYTF	TGTGCCAGCAGCCCCGGACAGGGAGTTGGCTACACCTTC
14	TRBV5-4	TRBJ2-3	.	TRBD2	CASSPGGAPDTQYF	TGTGCCAGCAGCCCCGGGGGGGCTCCAGATACGCAGTATTTT
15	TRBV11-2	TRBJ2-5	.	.	CASSFRSGREKTQYF	TGTGCCAGCAGCTTCCGTAGTGGCCGGGAGAAGACCCAGTACTTC